Presented here are 18 T cell receptor beta chains from one specimen sequenced in a study of CD4 T cell repertoires and nickel. TCRdb redid the calling of the RT-PCR reads with MiXCR, one entry per CDR3 protein. The sample shows over 450 distinct CDR3 sequences, roughly 68% of them seen only once. Sequenced: CD4+ T cells from blood, not recorded whether cultured. The source of these receptors is a human donor in a nickel allergy study, with or without nickel allergy (not recorded which). It is not recorded whether this sample comes from one donor or several.

V is TRBV28 and J is TRBJ2-4; 9 bases align to TRBD2. Trimming took 5 bases from V and 1 from J; bases not matched to a gene: 3. The CDR3 sequence is 15 residues long. Germline loops: CDR1 MDHEN, CDR2 SYDVKM. CDR3 nucleotide sequence: TGTGCCAGCAGTGCTAGCGGGATCGCCAAAAACATTCAGTACTTC. As protein: CASSASGIAKNIQYF.

The chain has TRBV6-5 and TRBJ2-7; D gene uncertain. CDR3 length: 14 amino acids. Germline lookup yields CDR1 MNHEY and CDR2 SVGAGI. V lost 2 bases and J lost 3, with 11 bases in between. CDR3 bases: TGTGCCAGCAGTTACAACCAGCGCGACTACGAGCAGTACTTC. Its protein is CASSYNQRDYEQYF.

The chain combines TRBV5-5 with TRBJ2-3; no definite D call. Germline values: CDR1 SGHKS, CDR2 YYEKEE (reference sequence). V was trimmed by 0 bases and J by 0 bases, leaving 8 bases between them. This CDR3 has 15 residues. In nucleotides, the CDR3 is TGTGCCAGCAGCTTGGAGGGTCCGAGCACAGATACGCAGTATTTT. Translating gives CASSLEGPSTDTQYF.

J is TRBJ2-5 and V is TRBV28; possibly TRBD2 for D (6 bases). The CDR3 is 16 amino acids. CDR1 and CDR2 (germline): MDHEN, SYDVKM. Trimming took 4 bases from V and 7 from J, leaving 22 bases between them. The CDR3 bases are TGTGCCAGCAGTTCAGGCGGGACTGATAACCTGGGGACCCAGTACTTC. Amino acids: CASSSGGTDNLGTQYF.

The chain carries TRBV12-3 or TRBV12-4 and TRBJ2-5; weak D call: TRBD2 (6 bases). V lost 5 bases, J lost 5 bases, and 21 bases lay in between. The CDR3 contains 16 residues. The CDR3 DNA is TGTGCCAGCAGTCACAACCATGGAGGGTCTTTGGAGACCCAGTACTTC. Its translation is CASSHNHGGSLETQYF.

This chain connects TRBV5-1 to TRBJ2-1, with TRBD2 matching 10 bases. The CDR3 runs to 16 residues. V lost 4 bases and J lost 2; bases outside the gene matches: 6. Germline V gives CDR1 SGHRS, CDR2 YFSETQ. The CDR3 reads CASSHLTSGTYNEQFF. The CDR3 coding sequence is TGCGCCAGCAGCCACTTAACTAGCGGGACCTACAATGAGCAGTTCTTC.

The chain links TRBV3-1 to TRBJ1-1; 9 bases match TRBD1. Germline CDR1 and CDR2: LGHDT and YNNKEL (reference sequence). V lost 3 bases, J lost 0 bases, and 5 bases stayed unmatched. This CDR3 region has 16 residues. DNA of the CDR3: TGTGCCAGCAGCCAGGGGACAGGGAAGATGAACACTGAAGCTTTCTTT. Residues: CASSQGTGKMNTEAFF.

This clonotype was counted a few times. In DNA form, the CDR3 reads TGCGCCAGCAGCCCCGGACGGTGGGCCCATAACTATGGCTACACCTTC. Translated, it gives CASSPGRWAHNYGYTF. The chain uses TRBV4-3 and TRBJ1-2; no firm D call. CDR3 length: 16 amino acids. The germline V gene encodes CDR1 LGHNA and CDR2 YSLEER. Deletions cut 4 bases from V and 1 base from J, with 16 bases between.

The chain links TRBV12-3 or TRBV12-4 to TRBJ1-5, with D maybe TRBD1 (6 bases). The CDR3 has 15 residues. V was shortened by 3 bases and J by 1 base, with 10 bases between the two germline ends. This CDR3 is CASSFSGASNQPQHF. The CDR3 bases are TGTGCCAGCAGTTTCTCAGGGGCGAGCAATCAGCCCCAGCATTTT.

This clonotype appeared a few times. Relative to the germline gene, one junction end is altered; a read error may explain this. The chain combines TRBV12-3 or TRBV12-4 with TRBJ1-1; 7 nucleotides agree with TRBD1. CDR3 length: 14 residues. CDR3 bases: TGTGCCAGCAGGTTAGGACAGGCGATCACTGAAGCTTTCTTT. Its translation: CASRLGQAITEAFF.

The chain is built from TRBV11-2 and TRBJ2-7; 10 nucleotides match TRBD2. The CDR3 sequence is 14 residues long. Trimming at V came to 4 bases and at J to 4 bases, leaving 4 bases not matched to a gene. CDR1 and CDR2 from the germline V gene are SGHAT and FQNNGV. The CDR3: CASSSLAGGYEQYF. In DNA, the CDR3 is TGTGCCAGCAGCTCGTTAGCGGGAGGATACGAGCAGTACTTC. Full variable domain (missing parts from reference TRBV11-2 and TRBJ2-7): EAGVAQSPRYKIIEKRQSVAFWCNPISGHATLYWYQQILGQGPKLLIQFQNNGVVDDSQLPKDRFSAERLKGVDSTLKIQPAKLEDSAVYLCASSSLAGGYEQYFGPGTRLTVT.

The gene calls are TRBV7-9 and TRBJ2-5, with D possibly being TRBD2 (5 bases). This CDR3 spans 15 amino acids. V lost 3 bases, J lost 7 bases, and 18 bases lay in between. Germline CDR1 reads SEHNR; CDR2 reads FQNEAQ (reference sequence). The CDR3 sequence is CASSFWPGIAVTQYF. The CDR3, as DNA: TGTGCCAGCAGCTTCTGGCCCGGGATCGCAGTGACCCAGTACTTC.

J is TRBJ1-6 and V is TRBV6-5; TRBD1 matches 7 bases. The V segment lost 2 bases and the J segment 5 bases; nucleotides outside the gene matches: 3. The CDR3 is 15 amino acids. Germline V lookup: CDR1 MNHEY, CDR2 SVGAGI. The chain's CDR3 is CASSYGTVNNSPLHF. The CDR3 region has the DNA TGTGCCAGCAGTTACGGGACAGTTAATAATTCACCCCTCCACTTT.

The sample holds one count of this clonotype. The gene calls are TRBV12-3 or TRBV12-4 and TRBJ2-2; no definite D call. CDR3 length equals 15 residues. V was clipped by 3 bases and J by 6 bases, with 14 bases between them. The chain's CDR3 is CASSFGLGTPGELFF. The CDR3 DNA sequence: TGTGCCAGCAGTTTTGGATTGGGAACTCCCGGGGAGCTGTTTTTT.

The V gene is TRBV5-1, the J gene TRBJ1-1; D perhaps matches TRBD1 (6 bases). The V gene's germline CDR1 is SGHRS and CDR2 YFSETQ. CDR3 size: 17 residues. The V end was cut by 3 bases, the J end by 4 bases, with 22 bases between. The CDR3 DNA follows: TGCGCCAGCAGCTACAACAGGGCTTCTCTTTCTAGCACTGAAGCTTTCTTT. This sequence encodes CASSYNRASLSSTEAFF.

The rearrangement links TRBV12-3 or TRBV12-4 to TRBJ2-7; TRBD1 or TRBD2 may be the D gene (6 bases each). The V end was cut by 1 base, the J end by 3 bases, with 10 bases between. CDR3 length equals 14 residues. CDR3 coding DNA: TGTGCCAGCAGTTTAGAACGGGGGCTCTACGAGCAGTACTTC. Its protein product is CASSLERGLYEQYF.

The gene calls are TRBV10-3 and TRBJ2-1; the D gene is possibly TRBD1 (5 bases). Trimming stripped 8 bases from V and 0 bases from J, with 14 bases between. The germline V gene has CDR1 ENHRY and CDR2 SYGVKD. CDR3 length equals 15 residues. For the CDR3, the DNA is TGTGCCATCCAGGGCCAACTAAGCTCCTACAATGAGCAGTTCTTC. This codes for CAIQGQLSSYNEQFF.

This rearrangement joins TRBV7-2 to TRBJ2-7, with 7 bases matching TRBD2. The length of the CDR3 is 15 residues. Germline V CDR1 and CDR2: SGHTA, FQGNSA. The junction had 5 bases not matched to a gene; V was cut back by 1 base and J by 2 bases. The CDR3 coding sequence is TGTGCCAGCAGCTTAGTTGGGGGGGACGCCTACGAGCAGTACTTC. Its translation is CASSLVGGDAYEQYF. The complete variable domain, with remaining parts taken from reference TRBV7-2 and TRBJ2-7, reads GAGVSQSPSNKVTEKGKDVELRCDPISGHTALYWYRQSLGQGLEFLIYFQGNSAPDKSGLPSDRFSAERTGGSVSTLTIQRTQQEDSAVYLCASSLVGGDAYEQYFGPGTRLTVT.